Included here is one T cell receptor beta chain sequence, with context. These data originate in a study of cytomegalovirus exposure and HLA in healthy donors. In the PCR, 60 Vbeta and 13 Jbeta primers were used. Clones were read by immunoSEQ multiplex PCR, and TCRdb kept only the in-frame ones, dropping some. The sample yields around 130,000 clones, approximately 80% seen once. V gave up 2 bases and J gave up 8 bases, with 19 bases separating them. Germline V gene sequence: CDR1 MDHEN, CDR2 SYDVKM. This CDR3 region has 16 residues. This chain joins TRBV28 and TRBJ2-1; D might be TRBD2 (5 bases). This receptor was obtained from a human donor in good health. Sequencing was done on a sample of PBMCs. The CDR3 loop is CASSLEFGGYRDEQFF. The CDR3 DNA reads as TGTGCCAGCAGTTTAGAATTCGGCGGGTATAGGGATGAGCAGTTCTTC.